The subject of this entry is one TCR beta chain. The entry originates in a study of PD-1 blockade in mismatch repair-deficient tumors. Germline CDR1 MNHNS, CDR2 SASEGT. CDR3 length: 17 residues. The V segment lost 0 bases and the J segment 1 base; nucleotides outside the gene matches: 7. Sequencing used immunoSEQ multiplex PCR; TCRdb keeps in-frame clones, though not all of them. The data show some 16,000 clones, approximately 84% seen once. The rearrangement links TRBV6-1 to TRBJ1-1; 8 bases match TRBD1. Source: PBMCs, taken 4 weeks after starting pembrolizumab. The receptor was derived from an adult with mismatch repair-deficient cancer. The CDR3 protein is CASSEALHQGANTEAFF. The CDR3 coding sequence is TGTGCCAGCAGTGAAGCGCTGCACCAGGGGGCGAACACTGAAGCTTTCTTT.